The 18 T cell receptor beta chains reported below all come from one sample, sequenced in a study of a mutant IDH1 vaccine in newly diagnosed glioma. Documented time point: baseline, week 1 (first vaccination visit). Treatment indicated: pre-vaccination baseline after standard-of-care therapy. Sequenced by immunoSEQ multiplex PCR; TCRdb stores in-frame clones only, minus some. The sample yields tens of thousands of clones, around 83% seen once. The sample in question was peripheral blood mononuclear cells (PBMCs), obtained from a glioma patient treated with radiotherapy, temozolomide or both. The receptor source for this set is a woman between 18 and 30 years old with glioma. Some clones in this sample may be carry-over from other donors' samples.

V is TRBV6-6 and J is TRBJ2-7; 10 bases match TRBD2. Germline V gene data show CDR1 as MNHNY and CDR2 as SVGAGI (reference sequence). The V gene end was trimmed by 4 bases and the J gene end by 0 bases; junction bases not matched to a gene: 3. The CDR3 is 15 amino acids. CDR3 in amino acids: CASSFRTSGSYEQYF. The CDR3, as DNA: TGTGCCAGCAGTTTTCGGACTAGCGGCTCCTACGAGCAGTACTTC.

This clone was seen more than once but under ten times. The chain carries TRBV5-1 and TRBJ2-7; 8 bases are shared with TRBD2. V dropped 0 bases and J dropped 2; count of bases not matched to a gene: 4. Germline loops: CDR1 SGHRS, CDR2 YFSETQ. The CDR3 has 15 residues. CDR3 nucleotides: TGCGCCAGCAGCTTGGTAGCGGGGCAGCCCTACGAGCAGTACTTC. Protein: CASSLVAGQPYEQYF. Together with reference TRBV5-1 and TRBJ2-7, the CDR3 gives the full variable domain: KAGVTQTPRYLIKTRGQQVTLSCSPISGHRSVSWYQQTPGQGLQFLFEYFSETQRNKGNFPGRFSGRQFSNSRSEMNVSTLELGDSALYLCASSLVAGQPYEQYFGPGTRLTVT.

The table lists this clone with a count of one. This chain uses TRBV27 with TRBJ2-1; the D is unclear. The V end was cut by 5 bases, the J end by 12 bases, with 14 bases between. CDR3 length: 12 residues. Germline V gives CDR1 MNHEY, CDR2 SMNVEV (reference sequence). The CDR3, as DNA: TGTGCCAGCAGTCCCCCGAAAGGTGGGCAGTTCTTC. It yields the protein CASSPPKGGQFF.

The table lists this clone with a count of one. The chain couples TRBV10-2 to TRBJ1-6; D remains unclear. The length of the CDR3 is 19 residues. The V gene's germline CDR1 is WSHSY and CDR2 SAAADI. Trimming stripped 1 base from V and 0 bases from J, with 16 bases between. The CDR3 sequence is CASSEYPFGQSSYNSPLHF. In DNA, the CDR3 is TGCGCCAGCAGTGAGTACCCGTTCGGCCAGAGCTCCTATAATTCACCCCTCCACTTT.

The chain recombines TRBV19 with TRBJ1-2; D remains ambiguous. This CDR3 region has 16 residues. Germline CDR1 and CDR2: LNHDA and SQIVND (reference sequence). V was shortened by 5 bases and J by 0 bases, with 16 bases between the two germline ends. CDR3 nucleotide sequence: TGTGCCAGTAGTGACGACCTAAGGTTCGCTAACTATGGCTACACCTTC. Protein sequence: CASSDDLRFANYGYTF.

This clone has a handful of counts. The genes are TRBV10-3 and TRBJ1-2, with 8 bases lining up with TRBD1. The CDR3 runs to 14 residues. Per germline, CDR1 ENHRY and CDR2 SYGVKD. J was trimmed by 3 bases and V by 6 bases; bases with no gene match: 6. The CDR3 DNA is TGTGCCATCAGGACTGGACAGGGAGACTATGGCTACACCTTC. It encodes CAIRTGQGDYGYTF.

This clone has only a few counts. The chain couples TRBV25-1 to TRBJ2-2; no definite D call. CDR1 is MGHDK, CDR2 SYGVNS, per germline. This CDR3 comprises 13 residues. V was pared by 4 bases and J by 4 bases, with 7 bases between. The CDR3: CASSGLGTGELFF. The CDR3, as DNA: TGTGCCAGCAGTGGGCTTGGCACCGGGGAGCTGTTTTTT. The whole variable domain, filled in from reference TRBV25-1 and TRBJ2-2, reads EADIYQTPRYLVIGTGKKITLECSQTMGHDKMYWYQQDPGMELHLIHYSYGVNSTEKGDLSSESTVSRIRTEHFPLTLESARPSHTSQYLCASSGLGTGELFFGEGSRLTVL.

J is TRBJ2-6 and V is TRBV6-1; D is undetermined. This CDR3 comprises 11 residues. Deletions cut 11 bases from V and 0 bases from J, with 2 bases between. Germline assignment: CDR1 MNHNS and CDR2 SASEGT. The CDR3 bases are TGTGCCTCCTCTGGGGCCAACGTCCTGACTTTC. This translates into CASSGANVLTF.

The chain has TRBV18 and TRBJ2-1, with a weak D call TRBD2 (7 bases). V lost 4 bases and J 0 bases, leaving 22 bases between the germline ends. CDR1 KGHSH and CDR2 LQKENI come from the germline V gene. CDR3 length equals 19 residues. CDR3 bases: TGTGCCAGCTCACACGATCGAGGGGGGGGCCATAGCTCCTACAATGAGCAGTTCTTC. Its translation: CASSHDRGGGHSSYNEQFF. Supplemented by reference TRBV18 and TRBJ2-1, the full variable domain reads NAGVMQNPRHLVRRRGQEARLRCSPMKGHSHVYWYRQLPEEGLKFMVYLQKENIIDESGMPKERFSAEFPKEGPSILRIQQVVRGDSAAYFCASSHDRGGGHSSYNEQFFGPGTRLTVL.

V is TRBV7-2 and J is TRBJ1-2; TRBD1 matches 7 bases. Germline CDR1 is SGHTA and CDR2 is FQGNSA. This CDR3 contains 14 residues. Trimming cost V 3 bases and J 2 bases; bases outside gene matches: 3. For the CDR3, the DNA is TGTGCCAGCAGCTTCGGACAGGTCAACTATGGCTACACCTTC. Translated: CASSFGQVNYGYTF.

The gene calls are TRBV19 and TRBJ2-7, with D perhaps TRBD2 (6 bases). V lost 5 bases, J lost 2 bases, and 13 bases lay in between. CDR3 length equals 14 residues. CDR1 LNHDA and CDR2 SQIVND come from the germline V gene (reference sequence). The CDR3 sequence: CASSVGTQTYEQYF. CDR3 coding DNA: TGTGCCAGTAGTGTCGGGACTCAGACCTACGAGCAGTACTTC. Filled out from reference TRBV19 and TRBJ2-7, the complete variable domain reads DGGITQSPKYLFRKEGQNVTLSCEQNLNHDAMYWYRQDPGQGLRLIYYSQIVNDFQKGDIAEGYSVSREKKESFPLTVTSAQKNPTAFYLCASSVGTQTYEQYFGPGTRLTVT.

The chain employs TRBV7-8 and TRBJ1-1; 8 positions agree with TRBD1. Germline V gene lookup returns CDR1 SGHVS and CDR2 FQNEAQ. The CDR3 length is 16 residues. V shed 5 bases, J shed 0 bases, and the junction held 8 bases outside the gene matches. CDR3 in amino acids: CASSGGDRRLNTEAFF. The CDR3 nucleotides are TGTGCCAGCAGCGGGGGGGACAGGAGATTGAACACTGAAGCTTTCTTT. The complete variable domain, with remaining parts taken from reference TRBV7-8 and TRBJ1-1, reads GAGVSQSPRYKVAKRGQDVALRCDPISGHVSLFWYQQALGQGPEFLTYFQNEAQLDKSGLPSDRFFAERPEGSVSTLKIQRTQQEDSAVYLCASSGGDRRLNTEAFFGQGTRLTVV.

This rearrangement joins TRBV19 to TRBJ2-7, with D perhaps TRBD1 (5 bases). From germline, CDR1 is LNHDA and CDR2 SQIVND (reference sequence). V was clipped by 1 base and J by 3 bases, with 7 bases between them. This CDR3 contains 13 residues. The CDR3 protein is CASSIGDSYEQYF. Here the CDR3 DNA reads TGTGCCAGTAGTATAGGTGACAGCTACGAGCAGTACTTC.

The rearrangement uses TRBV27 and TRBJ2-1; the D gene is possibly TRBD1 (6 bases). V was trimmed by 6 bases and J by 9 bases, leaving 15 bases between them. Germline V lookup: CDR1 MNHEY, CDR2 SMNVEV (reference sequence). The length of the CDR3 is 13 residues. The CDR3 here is CASSTVTQGEQFF. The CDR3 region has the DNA TGTGCCAGCAGCACCGTGACACAGGGTGAGCAGTTCTTC.

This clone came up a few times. CDR3 protein: CSVDEGTSGYEQYF. For the CDR3, the DNA is TGCAGCGTCGACGAGGGGACTAGCGGCTACGAGCAGTACTTC. The genes are TRBV29-1 and TRBJ2-7; 11 bases line up with TRBD2. This CDR3 region has 14 residues. V gave up 6 bases and J gave up 3 bases; unmatched junction bases: 7. Germline V gene sequence: CDR1 SQVTM, CDR2 ANQGSEA.

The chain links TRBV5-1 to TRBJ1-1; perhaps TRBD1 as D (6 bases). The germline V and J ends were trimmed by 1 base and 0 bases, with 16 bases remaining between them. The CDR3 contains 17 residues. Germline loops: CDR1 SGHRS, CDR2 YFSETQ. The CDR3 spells CASSLLNHRVMNTEAFF. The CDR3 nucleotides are TGCGCCAGCAGCTTGCTCAACCACAGGGTAATGAACACTGAAGCTTTCTTT. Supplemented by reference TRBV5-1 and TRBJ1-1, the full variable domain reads KAGVTQTPRYLIKTRGQQVTLSCSPISGHRSVSWYQQTPGQGLQFLFEYFSETQRNKGNFPGRFSGRQFSNSRSEMNVSTLELGDSALYLCASSLLNHRVMNTEAFFGQGTRLTVV.

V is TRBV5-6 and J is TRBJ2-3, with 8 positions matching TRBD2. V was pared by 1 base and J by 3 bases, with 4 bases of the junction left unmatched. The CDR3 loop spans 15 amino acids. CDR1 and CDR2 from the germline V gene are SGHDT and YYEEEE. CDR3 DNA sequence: TGTGCCAGCAGCTTGATTCTAGCGGGTACAGATACGCAGTATTTT. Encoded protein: CASSLILAGTDTQYF.

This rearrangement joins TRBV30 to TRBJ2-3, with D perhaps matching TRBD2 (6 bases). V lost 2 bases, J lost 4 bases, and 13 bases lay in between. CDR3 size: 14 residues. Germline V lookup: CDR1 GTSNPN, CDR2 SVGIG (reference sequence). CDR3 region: CAWSMGGEADTQYF. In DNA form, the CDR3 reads TGTGCCTGGAGTATGGGGGGAGAGGCAGATACGCAGTATTTT.